This entry concerns a single T cell receptor beta chain. Its binding antigen is unknown. Base qualities are not provided; no much larger clone lies one nucleotide away. The sample is drawn from a study of lymphopenia after photon versus proton radiotherapy (dated by TCRdb to about 2019). Study-wide context: In patients with gastrointestinal tumors who developed high-grade lymphopenia, the study compared the immunological effects of photon radiation therapy with those of proton radiation therapy. The cohort included 15 to 20 patients with gastrointestinal tumors who developed lymphopenia after receiving either photon or proton therapy. The goal of the study was to describe how the two radiation modalities differ in their effects on the immune system.

Library generation was performed with the immunoSEQ multiplex PCR assay. Deep sequencing of rearranged TCR beta loci, alongside multiparametric flow cytometry, was used to profile T cell repertoires. TCRdb's version of the immuneACCESS table is confined to in-frame rearrangements and falls short of the full clone set. An unresolved V gene accounts for under half of the shortfall where checked; the remainder is of unknown origin. Across this sample there are around 150,000 clones, with roughly nine tenths seen only once. Of the sample, 4% to 5% is held by the ten largest clones. Study-wide conclusions, independent of this receptor: The authors looked at the survival association only in patients who died, and they framed better survival with proton therapy as a possibility rather than a demonstrated result. Across the cohort, an inverse correlation was found between a larger post-nadir drop in TCR diversity and overall survival time among patients who died. After the lymphocyte count nadir, photon-treated repertoires showed oligoclonal expansion, especially of CD8+ Temra cells, which drove the drop in diversity. Proton-treated patients stayed relatively stable during treatment, while photon-treated patients lost naive T cells and TCR diversity and gained effector/memory populations.

The source material was peripheral blood, sampled from a patient treated with photon-based radiotherapy. This clonotype was obtained from a man between 50 and 59 years old with gastric cancer.

The sequenced DNA is TGTGCCAGCAGTTACGGGGACGGCAATCAGCCCCAGCATTTT. Protein translation: CASSYGDGNQPQHF. The chain links TRBV6-6 with TRBJ1-5; matching of 5 bases hints at TRBD1 as the D gene. The CDR3 has 14 amino acids, counting the end cysteine and phenylalanine. The CDR3 DNA has 42 bases and is translated from base 1. Cut back by 2 bases and 2 bases, the V and J ends lie 7 bases apart. CDR1 MNHNY and CDR2 SVGAGI are derived from the germline V gene (reference sequence).